The next 9 T cell receptor beta chains were all read from a single sample in a study of T cells in Graves' hyperthyroidism and ophthalmopathy (dated by TCRdb to between 2018 and 2020). Libraries came from multiplex PCR. The sequencer was an Illumina HiSeq 2000. The TCR beta CDR3 regions were amplified from the RNA transcripts. The TCR CDR3 was subjected to a first round of RT-PCR using the HTBI primer set and the Qiagen OneStep RT-PCR kit. TCRdb reprocessing: public reads trimmed at Q25 with fastp, clones called with MiXCR, in-frame beta chains kept. Rows are combined by CDR3 protein, so each entry shows the most common genes and DNA. This sample lists roughly 400,000 distinct CDR3 sequences; over 13% were detected once. The ten biggest clones cover 25% to 30% of the sample. The sequencing input was blood. Receptor source: a man in his fifties or sixties with Graves' ophthalmopathy.

This clonotype was seen ten or more times. The rearrangement joins TRBV12-5 to TRBJ1-2, with TRBD1 matching 11 bases. V was pared by 3 bases and J by 4 bases, with 13 bases of the junction left unmatched. Germline V lookup: CDR1 LGHNT, CDR2 FRNRAP. The CDR3 totals 18 residues. Here the CDR3 reads CASGFHEKGTGGFYGYTF. For the CDR3, the DNA is TGTGCTAGTGGTTTCCACGAGAAGGGGACAGGGGGATTCTATGGCTACACCTTC.

This clonotype was detected ten times or more. The chain carries TRBV3-1 and TRBJ2-1, with 7 nucleotides matching TRBD2. V gave up 2 bases and J gave up 6 bases; unmatched junction bases: 7. The CDR3 length is 15 residues. Looked up from germline, CDR1 is LGHDT and CDR2 is YNNKEL (reference sequence). CDR3 residues: CASSQQATGGNEQFF. In DNA form, the CDR3 reads TGTGCCAGCAGCCAACAGGCCACGGGAGGCAATGAGCAGTTCTTC.

V usage is TRBV4-2 and J usage is TRBJ2-5; no clear D. The CDR3 is 15 amino acids. Germline V gene sequence: CDR1 LGHNA, CDR2 YNFKEQ. The V end lost 4 bases, the J end lost 1 base, and 13 bases lay between the germline ends. The CDR3 loop is CASSPRSKSQETQYF. CDR3 in DNA: TGTGCCAGCAGCCCAAGATCCAAGTCCCAAGAGACCCAGTACTTC.

This clonotype was counted many times. The genes are TRBV12-3 or TRBV12-4 and TRBJ2-7; tentative D call: TRBD2 (6 bases). With 1 base removed from V and 5 bases from J, the gap between germline ends came to 12 bases. This CDR3 has 14 amino acids. In DNA, the CDR3 is TGTGCCAGCAGTTTAGTGGGGGGTCTCGACGAGCAGTACTTC. Translating it yields CASSLVGGLDEQYF.

This clonotype was observed a handful of times. V and J are TRBV12-3 or TRBV12-4 and TRBJ1-5; 9 bases are shared with TRBD1. This CDR3 is built from 14 residues. Trimming removed 6 bases from V and 6 bases from J; junction bases left unmatched: 6. The DNA for the CDR3 is TGTGCCAGCAGCCATACAGGGGGCGGTCAGCCCCAGCATTTT. It is translated as CASSHTGGGQPQHF.

This clonotype was recorded many times. The chain is built from TRBV6-1 and TRBJ1-5; weak D call: TRBD1 (5 bases). Per the germline V gene, CDR1 is MNHNS and CDR2 is SASEGT. The CDR3 spans 14 residues. V lost 7 bases and J lost 4, with 14 bases in between. The CDR3 DNA reads TGTGCCAGCAAAGGAAACCGGGGGAATCAGCCCCAGCATTTT. It is translated as CASKGNRGNQPQHF.

The CDR3 protein is CASSSIQGRGTDTQYF. The CDR3 coding sequence is TGTGCCAGCAGTTCCATACAGGGTCGGGGCACAGATACGCAGTATTTT. This rearrangement joins TRBV6-1 to TRBJ2-3, with a weak D call TRBD1 (6 bases). Germline V lookup: CDR1 MNHNS, CDR2 SASEGT. V lost 5 bases, J lost 1 base, and 16 bases lay in between. The CDR3 contains 16 residues.

This clonotype showed up many times. This chain links TRBV29-1 with TRBJ2-5; D might be TRBD1 (5 bases). The length of the CDR3 is 13 residues. Germline V gene lookup returns CDR1 SQVTM and CDR2 ANQGSEA. V lost 7 bases to trimming and J lost 7 bases, with 19 bases between them. Written as DNA, the CDR3 is TGCAGCGAAGGGGCCGGCCCCACGGTGACCCAGTACTTC. Its translation is CSEGAGPTVTQYF. The full variable domain, its missing parts supplied by reference TRBV29-1 and TRBJ2-5, is SAVISQKPSRDICQRGTSLTIQCQVDSQVTMMFWYRQQPGQSLTLIATANQGSEATYESGFVIDKFPISRPNLTFSTLTVSNMSPEDSSIYLCSEGAGPTVTQYFGPGTRLLVL.

This chain links TRBV14 with TRBJ2-5, with a weak D call TRBD1 (6 bases). V was clipped by 3 bases and J by 4 bases, with 15 bases between them. This CDR3 is 15 amino acids long. CDR1 and CDR2 (germline): SGHDN, FVKESK. The CDR3 nucleotides read TGTGCCAGCAGCCATCGTCGGGACACCTCAGAGACCCAGTACTTC. Its translation: CASSHRRDTSETQYF.